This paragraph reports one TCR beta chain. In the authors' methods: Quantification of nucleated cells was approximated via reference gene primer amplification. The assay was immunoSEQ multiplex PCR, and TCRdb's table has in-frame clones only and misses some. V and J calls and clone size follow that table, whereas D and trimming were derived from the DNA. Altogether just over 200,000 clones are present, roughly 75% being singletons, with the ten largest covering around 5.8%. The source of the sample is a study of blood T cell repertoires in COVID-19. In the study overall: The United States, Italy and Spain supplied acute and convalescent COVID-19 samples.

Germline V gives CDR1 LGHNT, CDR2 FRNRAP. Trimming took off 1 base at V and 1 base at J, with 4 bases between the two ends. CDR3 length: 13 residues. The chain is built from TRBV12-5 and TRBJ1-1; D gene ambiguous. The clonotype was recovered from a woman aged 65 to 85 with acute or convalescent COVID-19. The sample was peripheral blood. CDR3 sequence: CASGLGENTEAFF. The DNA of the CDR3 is TGTGCTAGTGGTTTGGGAGAGAACACTGAAGCTTTCTTT.